Below are 27 T cell receptor beta chains sequenced from a single sample in a study of Ad26.COV2.S vaccination and SARS-CoV-2 variants. The protocol was immunoSEQ multiplex PCR, while the TCRdb copy is restricted to in-frame clones and leaves out a portion. The repertoire holds approximately 480,000 clones, with 87% as singletons. As for treatment: some 20 received Ad26.COV2.S at low or high dose, single or two shots; about 5 received placebo; per-sample allocation not given. Collection of the samples took place on day 63 after the first injection of vaccine or placebo. Sample: peripheral blood, taken in a trial of Ad26.COV2.S vaccine versus placebo. These receptors were obtained from a person aged 18 to 65 who received the Ad26.COV2.S COVID-19 vaccine or a placebo.

The chain employs TRBV27 and TRBJ1-1; 7 nucleotides match TRBD1. V lost 6 bases and J lost 0; bases outside the gene matches: 7. Germline CDR1 is MNHEY and CDR2 is SMNVEV (reference sequence). This CDR3 contains 15 residues. As DNA, the CDR3 is TGTGCCAGCAGAAGACAGGGAGGGATGAACACTGAAGCTTTCTTT. Translated, it gives CASRRQGGMNTEAFF.

This chain links TRBV2 with TRBJ1-5; 8 bases are a match to TRBD1. This CDR3 spans 15 amino acids. V lost 5 bases, J lost 4 bases, and 7 bases stayed unmatched. From germline, CDR1 is SNHLY and CDR2 FYNNEI. This chain's CDR3 is CASSPTGGTNQPQHF. Written as DNA, the CDR3 is TGTGCCAGCAGTCCCACAGGGGGAACTAATCAGCCCCAGCATTTT. Full variable domain (rest looked up from reference TRBV2 and TRBJ1-5): EPEVTQTPSHQVTQMGQEVILRCVPISNHLYFYWYRQILGQKVEFLVSFYNNEISEKSEIFDDQFSVERPDGSNFTLKIRSTKLEDSAMYFCASSPTGGTNQPQHFGDGTRLSIL.

The rearrangement joins TRBV18 to TRBJ1-2; D unclear. The V end was cut by 6 bases, the J end by 8 bases, with 19 bases between. The CDR3 extends over 14 amino acids. Germline V gene sequence: CDR1 KGHSH, CDR2 LQKENI. The CDR3 nucleotides read TGTGCCAGCTCGGCCTCTACGGACCGCTCCGGCTACACCTTC. Translation: CASSASTDRSGYTF. Based on the CDR3 plus reference TRBV18 and TRBJ1-2, the full variable domain is NAGVMQNPRHLVRRRGQEARLRCSPMKGHSHVYWYRQLPEEGLKFMVYLQKENIIDESGMPKERFSAEFPKEGPSILRIQQVVRGDSAAYFCASSASTDRSGYTFGSGTRLTVV.

This clone was counted between two and nine times. The chain is built from TRBV10-3 and TRBJ2-2, with a tentative D call TRBD1 (5 bases). Trimming took 2 bases from V and 1 from J, leaving 5 bases between them. This CDR3 region has 14 residues. Germline assignment: CDR1 ENHRY and CDR2 SYGVKD. CDR3 coding DNA: TGTGCCATCAGTGAGAGGGGGAACACCGGGGAGCTGTTTTTT. Translated, it gives CAISERGNTGELFF.

The chain is built from TRBV6-2 or TRBV6-3 and TRBJ2-7; D is possibly TRBD1 (6 bases). CDR1 is MNHEY and CDR2 is SVGEGT in the germline V gene. The CDR3 is 13 residues long. Trimming took 5 bases from V and 3 from J, leaving 11 bases between them. In DNA, the CDR3 is TGTGCCAGCAGTCCAACAGGGTTCTACGAGCAGTACTTC. Protein sequence: CASSPTGFYEQYF.

The DNA for the CDR3 is TGTGCCATCAGTGAAAATAATTCACCCCTCCACTTT. It translates to CAISENNSPLHF. The chain links TRBV10-3 to TRBJ1-6, with unresolved D. The CDR3 length is 12 residues. Germline V lookup: CDR1 ENHRY, CDR2 SYGVKD. The V and J ends lost 3 bases and 5 bases respectively, with 2 bases between them.

The chain recombines TRBV7-6 with TRBJ2-3; D uncertain. There are 15 residues in the CDR3. V gave up 0 bases and J gave up 2 bases, with 9 bases separating them. Germline-derived CDR1 and CDR2 are SGHVS and FNYEAQ. The CDR3 loop reads CASSLAEHPTDTQYF. For the CDR3, the DNA is TGTGCCAGCAGCTTAGCGGAGCATCCCACAGATACGCAGTATTTT.

This clone was found once. V is TRBV7-2 and J is TRBJ1-1; 7 bases line up with TRBD1. V was pared by 5 bases and J by 10 bases, with 19 bases of the junction left unmatched. The CDR3 is 16 amino acids. The germline V gene has CDR1 SGHTA and CDR2 FQGNSA. The CDR3 region is CASSPKGTARRGRAFF. CDR3 bases: TGTGCCAGCAGCCCCAAAGGGACAGCGAGGCGGGGGAGAGCTTTCTTT.

In this sample, this clone turned up once. The V call is TRBV28, the J call TRBJ1-6; D is ambiguous. This CDR3 comprises 15 residues. V dropped 6 bases and J dropped 6 bases, with 15 bases sitting between them. Germline loops: CDR1 MDHEN, CDR2 SYDVKM. DNA of the CDR3: TGTGCCAGCAGCCCAACGGACGGATTTAATTCACCCCTCCACTTT. Amino acids: CASSPTDGFNSPLHF.

The CDR3 protein is CASSVAGRWSSTDTQYF. The CDR3 bases are TGTGCCAGCAGCGTAGCCGGGAGGTGGTCTAGCACAGATACGCAGTATTTT. The V gene is TRBV9, the J gene TRBJ2-3, with 7 bases fitting TRBD2. Unmatched junction bases numbered 7, after V lost 0 bases and J lost 0 bases. This CDR3 comprises 17 residues. CDR1 and CDR2 (germline): SGDLS, YYNGEE.

The rearrangement links TRBV5-4 to TRBJ2-7; 8 bases align to TRBD2. V was pared by 4 bases and J by 1 base, with 7 bases of the junction left unmatched. CDR1 and CDR2 from the germline V gene are SGHNT and YYREEE (reference sequence). This CDR3 is built from 15 residues. The CDR3 nucleotides read TGTGCCAGCAGCCCCGAGGCTAGCGGGTCCTACGAGCAGTACTTC. It encodes CASSPEASGSYEQYF.

This sequence joins TRBV7-8 and TRBJ1-1; a weak D match, TRBD1 (6 bases). CDR3 length equals 16 residues. Trimming stripped 5 bases from V and 0 bases from J, with 16 bases between. Germline V gives CDR1 SGHVS, CDR2 FQNEAQ. CDR3 sequence (DNA): TGTGCCAGCAGCCCCCGACCGGGACACCTGAACACTGAAGCTTTCTTT. Translating it yields CASSPRPGHLNTEAFF.

This clone has only one observation. The V call is TRBV5-1, the J call TRBJ2-2; TRBD2 agrees at 7 bases. The ends lost 1 base at V and 5 bases at J; junction bases unmatched: 5. CDR1 is SGHRS and CDR2 is YFSETQ in the germline V gene. This CDR3 spans 15 amino acids. The CDR3 DNA is TGCGCCAGCAGCTTGAGGTGGCGGGGGACCGGGGAGCTGTTTTTT. Its translation: CASSLRWRGTGELFF.

This chain joins TRBV3-1 (or the pseudogene TRBV3-2) and TRBJ1-4; 7 nucleotides match TRBD1. In germline, CDR1 is LGHDT, CDR2 YNNKEL (reference sequence). V lost 4 bases, J lost 7 bases, and 21 bases stayed unmatched. The CDR3 sequence is 19 residues long. CDR3 loop: CASSLGGRQGQEVGEKLFF. In DNA, the CDR3 is TGTGCCAGCAGCCTCGGAGGGCGACAGGGTCAAGAAGTAGGTGAAAAACTGTTTTTT.

The V and J genes are TRBV7-3 and TRBJ2-4, with D possibly matching TRBD2 (6 bases). This CDR3 has 13 amino acids. Looked up from germline, CDR1 is SGHTA and CDR2 is FQGTGA. V shed 5 bases and J shed 16 bases, with 21 bases lying between them. The CDR3 here is CASSAAWGDDLYF. The CDR3 bases are TGTGCCAGCAGCGCGGCATGGGGGGACGATCTATACTTC.

J is TRBJ2-2 and V is TRBV19, with D possibly matching TRBD1 (6 bases). This CDR3 contains 15 residues. Germline CDR1 LNHDA, CDR2 SQIVND (reference sequence). Trimming shortened V by 2 bases and J by 2 bases, and 9 bases separated the two germline ends. In nucleotides, the CDR3 is TGTGCCAGTAGTATACAGGGGATTAACACCGGGGAGCTGTTTTTT. Its translation is CASSIQGINTGELFF.

The J gene is TRBJ2-5, the V gene TRBV2; the D gene is possibly TRBD2 (6 bases). The ends were cut back, 6 bases at V and 0 bases at J, with 11 bases in the middle. Germline V gives CDR1 SNHLY, CDR2 FYNNEI. This CDR3 has 14 amino acids. Here the CDR3 DNA reads TGTGCCAGCAGAGTACTAGCAAACCAAGAGACCCAGTACTTC. Translation: CASRVLANQETQYF.

The chain couples TRBV19 to TRBJ2-7; tentative D call: TRBD2 (7 bases). The CDR3 extends over 15 amino acids. Trimming left V 8 bases short and J 3 bases short, with 20 bases between. In germline, CDR1 is LNHDA, CDR2 SQIVND (reference sequence). CDR3 sequence reads: CASGGRESRIYEQYF. The CDR3 DNA reads TGTGCCAGTGGGGGGCGGGAGTCGCGAATCTACGAGCAGTACTTC. Full variable domain (outside the CDR3, taken from reference TRBV19 and TRBJ2-7): DGGITQSPKYLFRKEGQNVTLSCEQNLNHDAMYWYRQDPGQGLRLIYYSQIVNDFQKGDIAEGYSVSREKKESFPLTVTSAQKNPTAFYLCASGGRESRIYEQYFGPGTRLTVT.

The chain links TRBV27 to TRBJ2-1; a possible D gene is TRBD2 (6 bases). The CDR3 contains 13 residues. Trimming left V 7 bases short and J 1 base short, with 8 bases between. CDR1 is MNHEY and CDR2 is SMNVEV in the germline V gene (reference sequence). The CDR3 sequence is CASNRGSYNEQFF. CDR3 sequence (DNA): TGTGCCAGCAACCGGGGGTCCTACAATGAGCAGTTCTTC.

The chain uses TRBV28 and TRBJ2-7; a possible D gene is TRBD1 (6 bases). The CDR3 runs to 18 residues. CDR1 and CDR2 from the germline V gene are MDHEN and SYDVKM. The ends were cut back, 3 bases at V and 2 bases at J, with 23 bases in the middle. CDR3 loop: CASSFDRIRPLTAYEQYF. DNA of the CDR3: TGTGCCAGCAGTTTCGACAGGATTAGACCACTCACAGCCTACGAGCAGTACTTC.

This chain uses TRBV4-2 with TRBJ2-7, with D perhaps TRBD2 (6 bases). This CDR3 has 16 residues. The V end lost 0 bases, the J end lost 7 bases, and 19 bases lay between the germline ends. Germline-derived CDR1 and CDR2 are LGHNA and YNFKEQ. CDR3 nucleotides: TGTGCCAGCAGCCAAGATATCGGGACTGGGGGTCGGGAGCAGTACTTC. As protein: CASSQDIGTGGREQYF.

The V call is TRBV19, the J call TRBJ1-1; D unresolved. V was cut by 6 bases and J by 1 base, with 12 bases left in between. The CDR3 totals 14 residues. Germline V gene data show CDR1 as LNHDA and CDR2 as SQIVND (reference sequence). The CDR3 sequence is CASSPDRGNTEAFF. Written as DNA, the CDR3 is TGTGCCAGTAGCCCGGACCGGGGGAACACTGAAGCTTTCTTT.

The V call is TRBV5-6, the J call TRBJ1-1; maybe TRBD1 (5 bases). Looked up from germline, CDR1 is SGHDT and CDR2 is YYEEEE. The CDR3 spans 17 residues. The V gene lost 1 base and the J gene lost 5 bases, with 21 bases spanning the gap. CDR3 sequence: CASSLFGGAQSRTEAFF. In nucleotides, the CDR3 is TGTGCCAGCAGCTTGTTCGGTGGGGCGCAAAGTCGGACTGAAGCTTTCTTT.

This rearrangement joins TRBV6-5 to TRBJ2-2; D call uncertain. The length of the CDR3 is 12 residues. CDR1 MNHEY and CDR2 SVGAGI come from the germline V gene. V was pared by 6 bases and J by 6 bases, with 8 bases between. CDR3 loop: CASSQGSGELFF. DNA for the CDR3: TGTGCCAGCAGCCAAGGTTCCGGGGAGCTGTTTTTT.

This clone was seen a few times. The chain links TRBV6-6 to TRBJ1-4, with D maybe TRBD1 (5 bases). The V end lost 5 bases, the J end lost 4 bases, and 26 bases lay between the germline ends. Germline V lookup: CDR1 MNHNY, CDR2 SVGAGI (reference sequence). The CDR3 has 19 amino acids. The CDR3 DNA reads as TGTGCCAGCAGTCTTTACCTCGGACGGGGAAGGGGAATTAATGAAAAACTGTTTTTT. Residues: CASSLYLGRGRGINEKLFF.

This sequence joins TRBV7-9 and TRBJ2-1; 8 bases agree with TRBD2. Germline V gives CDR1 SEHNR, CDR2 FQNEAQ (reference sequence). V lost 4 bases, J lost 6 bases, and 14 bases stayed unmatched. This CDR3 has 17 residues. CDR3 region: CASSSRGASGSINEQFF. As DNA, the CDR3 is TGTGCCAGCAGCTCCCGGGGGGCCAGCGGGAGCATCAATGAGCAGTTCTTC.

This chain connects TRBV2 to TRBJ2-3; no definite D call. CDR1 and CDR2 (germline): SNHLY, FYNNEI. V shed 3 bases and J shed 0 bases, with 7 bases lying between them. This CDR3 comprises 14 residues. CDR3 DNA: TGTGCCAGCAGTGAGTGGTACAGCACAGATACGCAGTATTTT. It is translated as CASSEWYSTDTQYF.